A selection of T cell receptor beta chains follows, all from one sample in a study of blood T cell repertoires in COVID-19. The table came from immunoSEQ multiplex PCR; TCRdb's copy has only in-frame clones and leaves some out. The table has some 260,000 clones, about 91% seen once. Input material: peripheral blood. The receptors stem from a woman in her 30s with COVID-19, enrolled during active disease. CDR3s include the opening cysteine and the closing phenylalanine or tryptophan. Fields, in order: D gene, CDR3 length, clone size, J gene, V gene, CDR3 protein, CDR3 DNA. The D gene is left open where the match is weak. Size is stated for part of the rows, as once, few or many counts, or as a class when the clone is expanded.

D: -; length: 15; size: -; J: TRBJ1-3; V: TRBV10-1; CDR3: CASSESRGGANTIYF; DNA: TGCGCCAGCAGTGAGTCGAGGGGGGGCGCGAACACCATATATTTT
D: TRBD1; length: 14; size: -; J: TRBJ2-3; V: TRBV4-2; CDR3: CASSLGQGTDTQYF; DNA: TGTGCCAGCAGCCTTGGACAGGGCACAGATACGCAGTATTTT
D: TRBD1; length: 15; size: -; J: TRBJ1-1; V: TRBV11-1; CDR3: CASSQRTGVVGEAFF; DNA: TGTGCCAGCAGCCAACGGACAGGGGTCGTAGGTGAAGCTTTCTTT
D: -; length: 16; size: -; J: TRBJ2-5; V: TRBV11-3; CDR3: CASSTRLTEGRETQYF; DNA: TGTGCCAGCAGCACTCGACTGACGGAAGGTCGGGAGACCCAGTACTTC
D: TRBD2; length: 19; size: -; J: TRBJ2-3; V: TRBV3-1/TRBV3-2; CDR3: CASSQDPGLAGGHTDTQYF; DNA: TGTGCCAGCAGCCAAGATCCGGGACTAGCGGGGGGCCACACAGATACGCAGTATTTT
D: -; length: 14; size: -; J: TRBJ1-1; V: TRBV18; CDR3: CASSTAGGNTEAFF; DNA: TGTGCCAGCTCTACTGCGGGGGGCAACACTGAAGCTTTCTTT
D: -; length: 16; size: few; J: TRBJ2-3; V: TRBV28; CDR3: CASSWLGRTSTDTQYF; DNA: TGTGCCAGCAGTTGGCTGGGCAGGACTAGCACAGATACGCAGTATTTT
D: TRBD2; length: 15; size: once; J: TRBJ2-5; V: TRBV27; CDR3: CASSLLASGGGTQYF; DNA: TGTGCCAGCAGCCTTTTGGCTAGCGGGGGGGGGACCCAGTACTTC
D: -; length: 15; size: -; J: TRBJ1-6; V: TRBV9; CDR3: CASSVEAARNSPLHF; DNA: TGTGCCAGCAGCGTAGAGGCAGCTAGGAATTCACCCCTCCACTTT
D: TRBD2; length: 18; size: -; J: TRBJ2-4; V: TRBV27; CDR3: CASRQGGLAGGRKNIQYF; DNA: TGTGCCAGCAGACAGGGGGGGCTAGCGGGAGGTCGCAAAAACATTCAGTACTTC
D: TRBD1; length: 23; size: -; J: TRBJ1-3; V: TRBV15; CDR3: CATSRGYVAPYRKQGEAGNTIYF; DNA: TGTGCCACCAGCCGCGGATACGTAGCACCCTACAGGAAACAGGGGGAGGCTGGAAACACCATATATTTT
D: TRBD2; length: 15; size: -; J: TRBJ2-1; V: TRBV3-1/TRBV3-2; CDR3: CASSPPGLADLQQFF; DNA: TGTGCCAGCAGCCCCCCGGGACTAGCCGACTTGCAGCAGTTCTTC
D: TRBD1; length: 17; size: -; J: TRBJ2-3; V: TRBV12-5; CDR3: CATRTLTGEVSTDTQYF; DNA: TGTGCTACAAGGACCTTGACAGGGGAAGTCAGCACAGATACGCAGTATTTT
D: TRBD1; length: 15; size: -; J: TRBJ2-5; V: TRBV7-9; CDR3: CASSLSGQEWETQYF; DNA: TGTGCCAGCAGCTTATCGGGACAGGAATGGGAGACCCAGTACTTC
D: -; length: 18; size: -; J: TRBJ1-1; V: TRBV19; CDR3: CASSGRRQFFLSNTEAFF; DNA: TGTGCCAGTAGTGGACGCCGACAGTTTTTTCTTTCGAACACTGAAGCTTTCTTT
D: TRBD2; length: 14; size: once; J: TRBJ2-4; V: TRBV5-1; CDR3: CASSPGTTENIQYF; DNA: TGCGCCAGCAGCCCCGGGACTACGGAAAACATTCAGTACTTC
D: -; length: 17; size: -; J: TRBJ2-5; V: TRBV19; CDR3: CASSMGAASILQETQYF; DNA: TGTGCCAGTAGTATGGGTGCGGCCTCCATACTCCAAGAGACCCAGTACTTC
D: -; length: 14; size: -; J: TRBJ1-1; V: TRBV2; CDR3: CASKGGGRDTEAFF; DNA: TGTGCCAGCAAAGGCGGGGGGCGGGACACTGAAGCTTTCTTT
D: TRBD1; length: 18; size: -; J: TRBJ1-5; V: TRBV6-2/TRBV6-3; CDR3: CASSYSAGGYYSNQPQHF; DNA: TGTGCCAGCAGTTACTCGGCAGGGGGATACTATAGCAATCAGCCCCAGCATTTT
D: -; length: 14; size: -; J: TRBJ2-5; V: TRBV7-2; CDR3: CASSLARLEETQYF; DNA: TGTGCCAGCAGCTTAGCCCGGCTAGAAGAGACCCAGTACTTC
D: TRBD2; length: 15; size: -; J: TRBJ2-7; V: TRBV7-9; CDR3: CASSLFDGLAREQYF; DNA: TGTGCCAGCAGCTTATTTGACGGACTAGCTCGCGAGCAGTACTTC
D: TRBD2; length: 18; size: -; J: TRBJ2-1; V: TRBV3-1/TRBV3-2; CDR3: CASSQDEVWREDYNEQFF; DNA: TGTGCCAGCAGCCAAGATGAAGTCTGGCGGGAGGACTACAATGAGCAGTTCTTC
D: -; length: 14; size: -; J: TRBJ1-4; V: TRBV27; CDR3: CASSLGGTNEKLFF; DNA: TGTGCCAGCAGTTTAGGGGGGACTAATGAAAAACTGTTTTTT
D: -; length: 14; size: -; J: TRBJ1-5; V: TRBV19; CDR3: CASSMAGINQPQHF; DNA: TGTGCCAGTAGTATGGCAGGGATTAATCAGCCCCAGCATTTT
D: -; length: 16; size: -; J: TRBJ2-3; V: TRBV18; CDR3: CASSPRGGTNTDTQYF; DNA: TGTGCCAGCTCACCACGGGGCGGTACGAACACAGATACGCAGTATTTT
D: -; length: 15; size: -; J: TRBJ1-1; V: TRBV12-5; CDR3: CASGLAGRVGTEAFF; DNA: TGTGCTAGTGGTTTGGCTGGCAGGGTTGGCACTGAAGCTTTCTTT
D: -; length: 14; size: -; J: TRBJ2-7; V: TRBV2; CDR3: CASARAIAPYEQYF; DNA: TGTGCCAGCGCCAGGGCTATCGCCCCCTACGAGCAGTACTTC
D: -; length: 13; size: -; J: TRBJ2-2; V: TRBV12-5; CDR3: CATRGRGTGELFF; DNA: TGTGCTACTCGAGGTCGGGGGACCGGGGAGCTGTTTTTT
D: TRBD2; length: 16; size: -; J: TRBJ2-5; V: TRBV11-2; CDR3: CASSLGTGTKRETQYF; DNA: TGTGCCAGCAGCTTAGGCACCGGGACTAAACGAGAGACCCAGTACTTC
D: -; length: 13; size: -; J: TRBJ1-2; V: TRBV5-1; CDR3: CASSLGTSQGYTF; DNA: TGCGCCAGCAGCTTGGGAACAAGTCAAGGCTACACCTTC
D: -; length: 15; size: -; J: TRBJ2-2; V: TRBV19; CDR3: CASSILQGNTGELFF; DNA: TGTGCCAGTAGTATACTACAGGGAAACACCGGGGAGCTGTTTTTT
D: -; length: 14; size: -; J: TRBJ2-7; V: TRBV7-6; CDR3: CASSLGLEGYEQYF; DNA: TGTGCCAGCAGCTTAGGGCTGGAGGGCTACGAGCAGTACTTC
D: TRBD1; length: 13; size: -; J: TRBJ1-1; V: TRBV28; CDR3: CASLPGGNTEAFF; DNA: TGTGCCAGCCTGCCAGGGGGGAACACTGAAGCTTTCTTT
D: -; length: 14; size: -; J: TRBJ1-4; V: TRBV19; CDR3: CASTVTGTNEKLFF; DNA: TGTGCCAGTACCGTGACAGGTACTAATGAAAAACTGTTTTTT
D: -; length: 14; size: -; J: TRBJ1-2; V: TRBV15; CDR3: CATSRDRSGHGYTF; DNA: TGTGCCACCAGCAGAGATAGGTCAGGGCATGGCTACACCTTC
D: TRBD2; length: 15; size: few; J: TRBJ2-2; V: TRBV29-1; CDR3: CSAPLDGRDTGELFF; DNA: TGCAGCGCCCCATTGGACGGGAGGGATACCGGGGAGCTGTTTTTT
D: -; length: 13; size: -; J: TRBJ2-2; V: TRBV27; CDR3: CASSFPGNGELFF; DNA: TGTGCCAGCAGTTTTCCCGGGAACGGGGAGCTGTTTTTT
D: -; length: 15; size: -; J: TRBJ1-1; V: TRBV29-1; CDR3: CSDFDRFRNRDGAFF; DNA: TGCAGCGATTTTGACAGGTTTCGGAACAGGGATGGAGCTTTCTTT
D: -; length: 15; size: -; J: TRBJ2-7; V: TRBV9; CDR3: CASSVGTRSSYEQYF; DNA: TGTGCCAGCAGCGTGGGCACTAGGAGCTCCTACGAGCAGTACTTC
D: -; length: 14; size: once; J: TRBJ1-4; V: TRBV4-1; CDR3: CASSQEAANEKLFF; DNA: TGCGCCAGCAGCCAAGAAGCGGCTAATGAAAAACTGTTTTTT
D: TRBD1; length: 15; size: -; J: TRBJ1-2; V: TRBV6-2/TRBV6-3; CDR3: CASSYSGTGAWGYTF; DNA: TGTGCCAGCAGTTACTCCGGGACAGGGGCCTGGGGCTACACCTTC
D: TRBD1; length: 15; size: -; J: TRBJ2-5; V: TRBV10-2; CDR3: CASSLDRGYQETQYF; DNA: TGCGCCAGCAGCCTCGACAGGGGGTACCAAGAGACCCAGTACTTC
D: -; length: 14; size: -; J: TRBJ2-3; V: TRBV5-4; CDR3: CASSPGAGTDTQYF; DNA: TGTGCCAGCAGTCCAGGGGCCGGGACAGATACGCAGTATTTT
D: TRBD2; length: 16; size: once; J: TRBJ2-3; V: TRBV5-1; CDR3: CASSFLAGGAADTQYF; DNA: TGCGCCAGCAGCTTTCTAGCGGGGGGGGCTGCAGATACGCAGTATTTT
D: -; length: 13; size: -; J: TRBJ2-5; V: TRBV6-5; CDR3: CASSYGGKETQYF; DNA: TGTGCCAGCAGTTACGGCGGGAAAGAGACCCAGTACTTC
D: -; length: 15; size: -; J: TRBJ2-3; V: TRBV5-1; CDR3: CASNLGPGVTDTQYF; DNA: TGCGCCAGCAATTTAGGGCCAGGGGTCACAGATACGCAGTATTTT
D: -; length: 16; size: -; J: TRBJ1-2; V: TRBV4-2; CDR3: CASSQNSQGASYGYTF; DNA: TGTGCCAGCAGCCAAAACTCACAGGGCGCTTCCTATGGCTACACCTTC
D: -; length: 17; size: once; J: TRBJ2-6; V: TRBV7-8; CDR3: CASSSSDWSSGANVLTF; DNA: TGTGCCAGCAGCTCGTCGGACTGGAGCTCTGGGGCCAACGTCCTGACTTTC
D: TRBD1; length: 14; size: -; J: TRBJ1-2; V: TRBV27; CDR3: CASSLGQGFYGYTF; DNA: TGTGCCAGCAGTTTAGGACAGGGCTTCTATGGCTACACCTTC
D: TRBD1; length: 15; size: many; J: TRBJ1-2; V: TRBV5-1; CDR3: CASSLGTGTGEGYTF; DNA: TGCGCCAGCAGCTTAGGAACCGGGACAGGGGAAGGCTACACCTTC
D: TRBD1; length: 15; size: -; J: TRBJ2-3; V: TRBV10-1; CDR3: CASSASTGGADTQYF; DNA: TGCGCCAGCAGTGCTTCGACAGGGGGCGCAGATACGCAGTATTTT
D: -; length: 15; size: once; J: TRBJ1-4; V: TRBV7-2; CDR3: CASSLSYRVNEKLFF; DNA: TGTGCCAGCAGCTTATCATACAGGGTTAATGAAAAACTGTTTTTT
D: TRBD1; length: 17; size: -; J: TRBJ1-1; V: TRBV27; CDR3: CASSPLRDRKRNTEAFF; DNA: TGTGCCAGCAGTCCGCTCCGGGACAGGAAGCGAAACACTGAAGCTTTCTTT
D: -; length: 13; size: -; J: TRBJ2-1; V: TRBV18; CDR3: CASSPGGVGEQFF; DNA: TGTGCCAGCTCACCGGGGGGAGTTGGGGAGCAGTTCTTC
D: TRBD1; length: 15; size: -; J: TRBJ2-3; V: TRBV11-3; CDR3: CASSPGTGGSDTQYF; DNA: TGTGCCAGCAGCCCCGGGACAGGGGGCTCAGATACGCAGTATTTT
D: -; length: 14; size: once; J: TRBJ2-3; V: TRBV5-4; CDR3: CASSLVARGDTQYF; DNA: TGTGCCAGCAGCTTGGTTGCGCGGGGAGATACGCAGTATTTT
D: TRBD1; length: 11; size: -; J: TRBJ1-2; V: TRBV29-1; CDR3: CSVWTGDGYTF; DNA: TGCAGCGTTTGGACAGGGGATGGCTACACCTTC
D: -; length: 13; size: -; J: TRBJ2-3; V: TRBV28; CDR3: CASSQPGADTQYF; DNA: TGTGCCAGCAGCCAACCAGGTGCAGATACGCAGTATTTT